What follows are 2 T cell receptor beta chains derived from one specimen sequenced in a study of cytomegalovirus exposure and HLA in healthy donors. PCR primers comprised 60 Vbeta and 13 Jbeta primers. Using immunoSEQ multiplex PCR, the repertoire was profiled, and TCRdb retains in-frame clones only, with some absent. The table records more than 95,000 clones, over 80% of them present only once. The sample was PBMCs. These receptors came from a man aged 18 to 30 in good health and CMV-seronegative.

J is TRBJ1-1 and V is TRBV7-2; a weak D match, TRBD1 (6 bases). With 2 bases removed from V and 1 base from J, the gap between germline ends came to 11 bases. CDR3 size: 15 residues. Germline V gives CDR1 SGHTA, CDR2 FQGNSA. In DNA form, the CDR3 reads TGTGCCAGCAGCTTACGCAGGGGCGCGAACACTGAAGCTTTCTTT. Translating gives CASSLRRGANTEAFF.

V and J are TRBV7-9 and TRBJ1-1; 9 bases are a match to TRBD1. This CDR3 has 15 residues. Losses at the gene ends were 4 bases for V and 1 base for J; bases not matched to a gene: 4. Germline CDR1 SEHNR, CDR2 FQNEAQ (reference sequence). This CDR3 is CASSSGQGSNTEAFF. CDR3 in DNA: TGTGCCAGCAGCTCCGGACAGGGGTCGAACACTGAAGCTTTCTTT.